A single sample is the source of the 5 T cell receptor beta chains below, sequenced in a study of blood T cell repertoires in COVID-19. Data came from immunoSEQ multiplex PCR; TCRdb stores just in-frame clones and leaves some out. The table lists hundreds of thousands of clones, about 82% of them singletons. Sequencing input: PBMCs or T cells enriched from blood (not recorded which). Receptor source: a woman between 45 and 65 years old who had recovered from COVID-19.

CDR3 DNA: TGTGCCAGCAGCCTCCGGGACACCGGGAACACTGAAGCTTTCTTT. This codes for CASSLRDTGNTEAFF. The chain uses TRBV3-1 (or the pseudogene TRBV3-2) and TRBJ1-1; D is possibly TRBD1 (6 bases). The CDR3 runs 15 residues. Germline V gene lookup returns CDR1 LGHDT and CDR2 YNNKEL (reference sequence). V was clipped by 4 bases and J by 1 base, with 13 bases between them.

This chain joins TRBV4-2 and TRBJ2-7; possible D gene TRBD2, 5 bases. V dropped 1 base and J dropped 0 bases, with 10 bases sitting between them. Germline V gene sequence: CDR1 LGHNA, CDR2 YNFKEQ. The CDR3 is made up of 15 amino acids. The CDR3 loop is CASSQVTGNSYEQYF. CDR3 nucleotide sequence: TGTGCCAGCAGCCAAGTTACGGGAAACTCCTACGAGCAGTACTTC.

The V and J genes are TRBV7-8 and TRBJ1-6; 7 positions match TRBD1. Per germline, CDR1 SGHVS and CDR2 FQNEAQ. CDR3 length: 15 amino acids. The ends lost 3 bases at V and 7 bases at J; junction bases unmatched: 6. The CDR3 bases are TGTGCCAGCAGCTTTTTACAGGGGATCAATTCACCCCTCCACTTT. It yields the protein CASSFLQGINSPLHF.

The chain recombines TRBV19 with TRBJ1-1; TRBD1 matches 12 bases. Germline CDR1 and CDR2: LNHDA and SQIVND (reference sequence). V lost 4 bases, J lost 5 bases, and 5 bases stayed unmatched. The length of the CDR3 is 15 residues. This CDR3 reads CASSRGQGASTEAFF. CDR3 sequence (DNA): TGTGCCAGTAGTAGGGGACAGGGGGCTTCGACTGAAGCTTTCTTT.

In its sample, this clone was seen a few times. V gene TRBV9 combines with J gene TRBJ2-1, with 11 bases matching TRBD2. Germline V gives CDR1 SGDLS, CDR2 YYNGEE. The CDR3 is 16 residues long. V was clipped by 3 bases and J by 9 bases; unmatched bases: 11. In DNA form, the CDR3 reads TGTGCCAGCAGCGCCCGGACTAGCGGGCCCCGGGGTGAGCAGTTCTTC. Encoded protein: CASSARTSGPRGEQFF.